The clone carrying this T cell receptor (beta chain) was found a few times. Combining a sample-barcoded 5' primer with a J-beta primer mix, a second PCR ran for roughly 6 to 11 cycles. Samples each returned at least 3 million CDR3-containing paired-end reads. TCRdb itself ran the 5' RACE reads through MiXCR, one entry per CDR3 protein. The sample shows approximately 800,000 distinct CDR3 sequences, about 45% of them seen only once. Germline CDR1 and CDR2: SGHDN and FVKESK. CDR3 length equals 14 residues. The V gene lost 4 bases and the J gene lost 1 base, with 10 bases spanning the gap. The data were taken from a study of blood T cells in healthy people across ages.

Sequenced material: blood. The chain recombines TRBV14 with TRBJ1-2; D call uncertain. This TCR derives from a man of 80 years or more in good health. The CDR3 DNA reads TGTGCCAGCAGCCGGCCCGGGTTTAACTATGGCTACACCTTC. Its protein is CASSRPGFNYGYTF. Complete variable domain (other parts from reference TRBV14 and TRBJ1-2): EAGVTQFPSHSVIEKGQTVTLRCDPISGHDNLYWYRRVMGKEIKFLLHFVKESKQDESGMPNNRFLAERTGGTYSTLKVQPAELEDSGVYFCASSRPGFNYGYTFGSGTRLTVV.